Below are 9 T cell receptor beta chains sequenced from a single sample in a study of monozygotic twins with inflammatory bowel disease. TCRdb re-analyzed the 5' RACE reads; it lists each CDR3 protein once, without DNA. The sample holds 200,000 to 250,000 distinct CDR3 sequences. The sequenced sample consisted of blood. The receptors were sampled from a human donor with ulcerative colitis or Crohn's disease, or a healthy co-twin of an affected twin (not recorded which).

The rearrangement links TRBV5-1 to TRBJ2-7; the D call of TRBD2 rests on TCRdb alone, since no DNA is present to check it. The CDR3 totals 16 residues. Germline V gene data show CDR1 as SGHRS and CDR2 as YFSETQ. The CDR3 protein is CASRPDSGGSSYEQYF. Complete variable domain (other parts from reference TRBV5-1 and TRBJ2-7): KAGVTQTPRYLIKTRGQQVTLSCSPISGHRSVSWYQQTPGQGLQFLFEYFSETQRNKGNFPGRFSGRQFSNSRSEMNVSTLELGDSALYLCASRPDSGGSSYEQYFGPGTRLTVT.

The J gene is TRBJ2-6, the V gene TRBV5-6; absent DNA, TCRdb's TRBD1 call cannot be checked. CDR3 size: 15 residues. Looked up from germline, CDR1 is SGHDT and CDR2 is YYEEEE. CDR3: CASSLERGGANVLTF.

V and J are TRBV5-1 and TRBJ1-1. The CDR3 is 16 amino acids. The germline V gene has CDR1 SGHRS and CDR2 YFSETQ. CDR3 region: CASSLGYTGVNTEAFF.

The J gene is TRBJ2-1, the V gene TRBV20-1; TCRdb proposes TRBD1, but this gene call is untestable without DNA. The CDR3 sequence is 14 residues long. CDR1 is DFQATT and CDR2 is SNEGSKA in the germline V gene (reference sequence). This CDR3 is CSAWDIPWPSEQFF.

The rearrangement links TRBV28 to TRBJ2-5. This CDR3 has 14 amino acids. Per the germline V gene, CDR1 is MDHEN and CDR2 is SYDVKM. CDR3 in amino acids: CASSLYLGKETQYF.

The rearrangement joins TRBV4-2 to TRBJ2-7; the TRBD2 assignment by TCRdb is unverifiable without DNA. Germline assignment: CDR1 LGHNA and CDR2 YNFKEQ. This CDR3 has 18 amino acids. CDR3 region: CASSQGTSGGPRPYEQYF.

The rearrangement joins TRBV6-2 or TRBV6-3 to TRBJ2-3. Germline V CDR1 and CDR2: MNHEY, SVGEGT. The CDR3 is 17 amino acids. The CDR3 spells CASSYSLVPRREDTQYF.

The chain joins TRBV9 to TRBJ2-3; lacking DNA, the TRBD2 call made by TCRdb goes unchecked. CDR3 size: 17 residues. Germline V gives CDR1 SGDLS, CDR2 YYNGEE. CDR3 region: CASSVGLAGAITDTQYF.

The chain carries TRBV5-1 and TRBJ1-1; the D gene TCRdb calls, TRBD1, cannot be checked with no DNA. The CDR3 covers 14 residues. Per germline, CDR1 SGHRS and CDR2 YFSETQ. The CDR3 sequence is CASSLSVGDIEAFF.